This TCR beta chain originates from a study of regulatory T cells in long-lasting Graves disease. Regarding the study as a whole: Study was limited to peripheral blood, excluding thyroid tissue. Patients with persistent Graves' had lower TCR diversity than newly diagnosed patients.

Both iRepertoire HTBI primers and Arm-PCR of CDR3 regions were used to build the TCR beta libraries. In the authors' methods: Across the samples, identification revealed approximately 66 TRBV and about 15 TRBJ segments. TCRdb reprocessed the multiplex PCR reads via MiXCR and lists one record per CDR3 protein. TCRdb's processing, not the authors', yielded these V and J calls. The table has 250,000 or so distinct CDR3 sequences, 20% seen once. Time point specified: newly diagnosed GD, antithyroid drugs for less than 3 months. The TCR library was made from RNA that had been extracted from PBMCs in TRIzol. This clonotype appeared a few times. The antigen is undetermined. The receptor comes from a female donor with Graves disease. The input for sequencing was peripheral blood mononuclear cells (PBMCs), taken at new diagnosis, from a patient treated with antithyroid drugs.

The CDR3 DNA follows: TGTGCCACCCGGACTAGCGGCAATGAGCAGTTCTTC. Its protein is CATRTSGNEQFF. The chain employs TRBV10-3 and TRBJ2-1; 10 nucleotides agree with TRBD2. CDR3 length equals 12 residues. V lost 10 bases, J lost 6 bases, and 3 bases stayed unmatched. CDR1 is ENHRY and CDR2 is SYGVKD in the germline V gene.